These 18 T cell receptor beta chains were all obtained from the same sample, sequenced in a study of T cell responses to AZD1222 COVID-19 vaccine (dated by TCRdb to the early 2020s). Read against the paper, the sample's time point label means: baseline before first vaccination. The library was prepared using the immunoSEQ multiplex PCR assay. TCRdb holds this immuneACCESS table with in-frame rearrangements only. Some clones are missing; in checked studies, unresolved V genes explain under half, and the rest has no known cause. This sample comprises fewer than 180,000 clones, around 94% of them detected only once. The top ten hold 0.95% to 1.5% of the sample. The starting material was peripheral blood, obtained on day 0 of AZD1222 vaccination. Receptors were obtained from an adult in good health.

This rearrangement joins TRBV19 to TRBJ2-5, with D perhaps matching TRBD2 (5 bases). This CDR3 has 16 residues. Germline V gene lookup returns CDR1 LNHDA and CDR2 SQIVND (reference sequence). V was clipped by 4 bases and J by 5 bases, with 20 bases between them. CDR3 in DNA: TGTGCCAGTAGTACTCCCCGGGGAAACGTCCCTGAGACCCAGTACTTC. Translation: CASSTPRGNVPETQYF. The full variable domain, its missing parts supplied by reference TRBV19 and TRBJ2-5, is DGGITQSPKYLFRKEGQNVTLSCEQNLNHDAMYWYRQDPGQGLRLIYYSQIVNDFQKGDIAEGYSVSREKKESFPLTVTSAQKNPTAFYLCASSTPRGNVPETQYFGPGTRLLVL.

This chain connects TRBV5-1 to TRBJ1-3; 9 nucleotides align to TRBD1. This CDR3 has 16 amino acids. Trimming cost V 4 bases and J 2 bases; bases outside gene matches: 7. Germline V gene lookup returns CDR1 SGHRS and CDR2 YFSETQ. CDR3 protein: CASSVAGTGTGNTIYF. The CDR3 nucleotides read TGCGCCAGCAGCGTAGCCGGGACAGGGACTGGAAACACCATATATTTT.

The rearrangement links TRBV9 to TRBJ2-1, with 8 bases that match TRBD2. V was clipped by 3 bases and J by 4 bases; unmatched bases: 9. The germline V gene has CDR1 SGDLS and CDR2 YYNGEE. The CDR3 totals 16 residues. DNA of the CDR3: TGTGCCAGCAGCGGCCGGATAGCGGGGTCGTACAATGAGCAGTTCTTC. Protein product: CASSGRIAGSYNEQFF.

The chain is built from TRBV14 and TRBJ2-7; perhaps TRBD2 as D (5 bases). This CDR3 comprises 13 residues. CDR1 SGHDN and CDR2 FVKESK come from the germline V gene. The V end lost 2 bases, the J end lost 6 bases, and 11 bases lay between the germline ends. CDR3 sequence: CASSQPTRGEQYV. The CDR3 DNA reads as TGTGCCAGCAGCCAACCTACTAGAGGCGAGCAGTACGTC.

The CDR3 DNA is TGTGCCAGCGCTAGCCACCAGGCAGGTAATGAGCAGTTCTTC. Its protein product is CASASHQAGNEQFF. The chain combines TRBV11-3 with TRBJ2-1; a weak D match, TRBD2 (5 bases). Trimming stripped 8 bases from V and 7 bases from J, with 18 bases between. This CDR3 has 14 amino acids. The germline V gene encodes CDR1 SGHNT and CDR2 YENEEA.

The J gene is TRBJ2-7, the V gene TRBV5-6, with D perhaps matching TRBD1 (6 bases). CDR1 is SGHDT and CDR2 is YYEEEE in the germline V gene. The CDR3 consists of 15 residues. Between the trimmed V and J ends, which lost 0 bases and 2 bases, there was a span of 12 bases. This chain's CDR3 is CASSLGPDSPYEQYV. Written as DNA, the CDR3 is TGTGCCAGCAGCTTGGGGCCGGACAGTCCCTACGAGCAGTACGTC.

This rearrangement joins TRBV5-1 to TRBJ1-6, with D perhaps TRBD1 (5 bases). This CDR3 contains 16 residues. Deletions cut 2 bases from V and 5 bases from J, with 14 bases between. Per germline, CDR1 SGHRS and CDR2 YFSETQ. The CDR3 loop is CASSLSQGRDNSPLHF. The CDR3 coding sequence is TGCGCCAGCAGCTTAAGCCAGGGACGGGATAATTCACCCCTCCACTTT.

The rearrangement uses TRBV19 and TRBJ1-4; D ambiguous. In germline, CDR1 is LNHDA, CDR2 SQIVND (reference sequence). The germline V and J ends were trimmed by 7 bases and 8 bases, with 23 bases remaining between them. CDR3 length equals 16 residues. The CDR3 loop reads CASTSISDGPREKLFF. The CDR3 DNA is TGTGCCAGTACCTCTATCTCGGACGGGCCAAGGGAAAAACTGTTTTTT. Together with reference TRBV19 and TRBJ1-4, the CDR3 gives the full variable domain: DGGITQSPKYLFRKEGQNVTLSCEQNLNHDAMYWYRQDPGQGLRLIYYSQIVNDFQKGDIAEGYSVSREKKESFPLTVTSAQKNPTAFYLCASTSISDGPREKLFFGSGTQLSVL.

This clone occurred once. The chain recombines TRBV25-1 with TRBJ1-2; D unclear. The V gene lost 1 base and the J gene lost 7 bases, with 10 bases spanning the gap. The germline CDR1 and CDR2 sequences are MGHDK and SYGVNS. The CDR3 has 13 residues. Here the CDR3 DNA reads TGTGCCAGCAGTGAATCGTGGGATTCTGGCTACACCTTC. This encodes CASSESWDSGYTF.

This clone is a singleton in its sample. The chain employs TRBV19 and TRBJ1-2; possible D gene TRBD1, 6 bases. The CDR3 covers 14 residues. V shed 3 bases and J shed 1 base, with 9 bases lying between them. Looked up from germline, CDR1 is LNHDA and CDR2 is SQIVND (reference sequence). The CDR3 loop reads CASSIRTVNYGYTF. The DNA of the CDR3 is TGTGCCAGTAGTATCCGGACAGTTAACTATGGCTACACCTTC.

The CDR3 spells CASSITGSDTQYF. DNA for the CDR3: TGTGCCAGCAGTATAACAGGGTCAGATACGCAGTATTTT. The chain recombines TRBV7-9 with TRBJ2-3, with D possibly TRBD1 on 6 matching bases. Looked up from germline, CDR1 is SEHNR and CDR2 is FQNEAQ (reference sequence). Trimming took off 6 bases at V and 4 bases at J, with 11 bases between the two ends. This CDR3 spans 13 amino acids.

The chain employs TRBV27 and TRBJ2-5; no definite D call. The CDR3 extends over 13 amino acids. With 6 bases removed from V and 5 bases from J, the gap between germline ends came to 13 bases. Germline CDR1 reads MNHEY; CDR2 reads SMNVEV (reference sequence). The DNA of the CDR3 is TGTGCCAGCAGCCACGAATTAGGGGAGACCCAGTACTTC. It specifies CASSHELGETQYF.

V gene TRBV5-1 combines with J gene TRBJ1-4; D is unclear. The CDR3 sequence is 14 residues long. CDR1 is SGHRS and CDR2 is YFSETQ in the germline V gene. V was pared by 3 bases and J by 4 bases, with 10 bases between. The CDR3 loop reads CASSYVPGNEKLFF. The DNA of the CDR3 is TGCGCCAGCAGCTATGTACCGGGTAATGAAAAACTGTTTTTT.

This clone came up many times. The chain carries TRBV11-2 and TRBJ1-5, with 11 bases matching TRBD1. With V trimmed by 4 bases and J by 0 bases, 8 bases remained unmatched. Germline lookup yields CDR1 SGHAT and CDR2 FQNNGV. The CDR3 sequence is 18 residues long. This CDR3 is CASSCRDRGIISNQPQHF. Written as DNA, the CDR3 is TGTGCCAGCAGCTGCCGGGACAGGGGGATTATTAGCAATCAGCCCCAGCATTTT.

This clone was seen only once. CDR3 nucleotide sequence: TGTGCCAGTAGTATAGCTGGCTCTGGGGCCAACGTCCTGACTTTC. Amino acids: CASSIAGSGANVLTF. This sequence joins TRBV19 and TRBJ2-6; no clear D. Deletions cut 1 base from V and 0 bases from J, with 4 bases between. The CDR3 has 15 amino acids. Germline V CDR1 and CDR2: LNHDA, SQIVND (reference sequence).

This rearrangement joins TRBV5-1 to TRBJ1-2; 11 positions match TRBD1. CDR1 and CDR2 (germline): SGHRS, YFSETQ. J gave up 7 bases and V 4 bases, and 9 bases lay outside the gene matches. The CDR3 is made up of 15 amino acids. The CDR3 coding sequence is TGCGCCAGCAGCGCAAGGACAGGGGGCGAGTCTGGCTACACCTTC. It translates to CASSARTGGESGYTF.

This clone was counted only a few times. This rearrangement joins TRBV19 to TRBJ2-2, with 12 bases fitting TRBD2. Germline CDR1 is LNHDA and CDR2 is SQIVND (reference sequence). The junction had 0 bases not matched to a gene; V was cut back by 2 bases and J by 5 bases. This CDR3 has 15 amino acids. The CDR3 loop is CASSITSGGTGELFF. The DNA of the CDR3 is TGTGCCAGTAGTATAACTAGCGGGGGGACCGGGGAGCTGTTTTTT.

In this sample, this clone turned up once. The chain employs TRBV6-6 and TRBJ1-2; D is undetermined. The CDR3 length is 11 residues. Germline assignment: CDR1 MNHNY and CDR2 SVGAGI (reference sequence). Trimming took 2 bases from V and 5 from J, leaving 3 bases between them. This CDR3 reads CASSYEYGYTF. Written as DNA, the CDR3 is TGTGCCAGCAGTTACGAATATGGCTACACCTTC.